This entry concerns a single TCR beta chain. These data come from a study of technical replicates of blood from a handful of donors. Germline CDR1 is SGHTA and CDR2 is FQGNSA. The V gene lost 0 bases and the J gene lost 9 bases, with 12 bases spanning the gap. The CDR3 contains 14 residues. Method: immunoSEQ multiplex PCR; TCRdb's copy keeps in-frame clones and lacks some. The table records tens of thousands of clones, nearly 96% of them present only once. The J gene is TRBJ2-1, the V gene TRBV7-2; D may be TRBD2 (6 bases). Sequenced material: T cells isolated from PBMCs. This TCR came from a human donor in good health. The chain's CDR3 is CASSLATGVSEQFF. In DNA, the CDR3 is TGTGCCAGCAGCTTAGCTACGGGAGTGAGTGAGCAGTTCTTC. Together with reference TRBV7-2 and TRBJ2-1, the CDR3 gives the full variable domain: GAGVSQSPSNKVTEKGKDVELRCDPISGHTALYWYRQSLGQGLEFLIYFQGNSAPDKSGLPSDRFSAERTGGSVSTLTIQRTQQEDSAVYLCASSLATGVSEQFFGPGTRLTVL.